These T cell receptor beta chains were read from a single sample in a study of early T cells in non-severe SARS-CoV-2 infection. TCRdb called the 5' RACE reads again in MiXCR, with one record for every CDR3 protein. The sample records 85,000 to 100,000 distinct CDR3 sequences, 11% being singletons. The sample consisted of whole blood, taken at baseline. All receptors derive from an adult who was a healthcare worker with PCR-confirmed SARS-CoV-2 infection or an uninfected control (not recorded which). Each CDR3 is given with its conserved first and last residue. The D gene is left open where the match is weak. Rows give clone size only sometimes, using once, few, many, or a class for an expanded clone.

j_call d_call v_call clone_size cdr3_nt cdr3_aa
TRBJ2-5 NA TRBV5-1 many TGCGCCAGCAGCTTGGATCCTAGCGAGTACCAAGAGACCCAGTACTTC CASSLDPSEYQETQYF
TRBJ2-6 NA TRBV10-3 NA TGTGCCATCAGTGAGTCTTACCTCTCTGGGGCCAACGTCCTGACTTTC CAISESYLSGANVLTF
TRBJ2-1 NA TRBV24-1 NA TGTGCCACCAGTGGAGGGCAGAGCTCCTACAATGAGCAGTTCTTC CATSGGQSSYNEQFF
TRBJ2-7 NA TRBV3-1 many TGTGCCAGCAGTCCAGGGGCGAACTACGAGCAGTACTTC CASSPGANYEQYF
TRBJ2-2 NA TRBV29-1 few TGCAGCGTTGGAGTTGCCGGGGAGCTGTTTTTT CSVGVAGELFF
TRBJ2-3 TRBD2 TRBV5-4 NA TGTGCCAGCAGCTTGCCGACTAGCGGAAGCACAGATACGCAGTATTTT CASSLPTSGSTDTQYF
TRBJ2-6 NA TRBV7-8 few TGTGCCAGCACCCATAATACCCGGCCCCTCTCTGGGGCCAACGTCCTGACTTTC CASTHNTRPLSGANVLTF
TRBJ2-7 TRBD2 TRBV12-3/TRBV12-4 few TGTGCCAGCACCCCAAGGGGGCTAGCGGGAGGCTCCTACGAGCAGTACTTC CASTPRGLAGGSYEQYF
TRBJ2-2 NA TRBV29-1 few TGCAGCGTTGAAGGGACCATAAACACCGGGGAGCTGTTTTTT CSVEGTINTGELFF
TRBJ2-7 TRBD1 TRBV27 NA TGTGCCAGCAGAACCGGGACAGGGGGCGAGGGGCAGTACTTC CASRTGTGGEGQYF
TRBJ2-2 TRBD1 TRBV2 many TGTGCCAGCAGAGGACAGGCGAACACCGGGGAGCTGTTTTTT CASRGQANTGELFF
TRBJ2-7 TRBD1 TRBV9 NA TGTGCCAGCAGCGCAACCCCGGGACAGGGTCTCTACGAGCAGTACTTC CASSATPGQGLYEQYF
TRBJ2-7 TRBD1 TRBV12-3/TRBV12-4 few TGTGCCAGCACGATGGGACAGGGAGTCAACGAGCAGTACTTC CASTMGQGVNEQYF
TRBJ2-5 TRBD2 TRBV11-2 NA TGTGCCAGCAGCGCCGGACTAGTGGAGACCCAGTACTTC CASSAGLVETQYF
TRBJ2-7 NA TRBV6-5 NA TGTGCCAGCAGTTACTCGATGGACGGCTACGAGCAGTACTTC CASSYSMDGYEQYF
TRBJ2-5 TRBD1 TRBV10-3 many TGTGCCACAGGACAGGGAATTAAAGAGACCCAGTACTTC CATGQGIKETQYF
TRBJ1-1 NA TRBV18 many TGTGCCAGCTCCACCAGTGGGGGGACTGAAGCTTTCTTT CASSTSGGTEAFF
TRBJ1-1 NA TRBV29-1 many TGCAGCGTTGAATTCGGTGCTAGAGCTTTCTTT CSVEFGARAFF
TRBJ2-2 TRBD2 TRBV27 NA TGTGCCAGCAGTTCGTATGGGACTGCGGGGGGCACCGGGGAGCTGTTTTTT CASSSYGTAGGTGELFF
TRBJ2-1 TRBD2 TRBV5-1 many TGCGCCAGCAGCTTGACTAGCGGGGGAAATGAGCAGTTCTTC CASSLTSGGNEQFF
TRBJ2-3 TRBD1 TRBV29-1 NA TGCAGCGTTGAGACGTTGGGACAGGGGATAGGAGATACGCAGTATTTT CSVETLGQGIGDTQYF
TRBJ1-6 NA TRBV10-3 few TGTGCCACCCAAGGGGGATATAATTCACCCCTCCACTTT CATQGGYNSPLHF
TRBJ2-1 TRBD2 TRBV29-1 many TGCAGCGTTGAAGATTGGAGCGGGATCAACAATGAGCAGTTCTTC CSVEDWSGINNEQFF
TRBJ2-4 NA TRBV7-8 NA TGTGCCAGCAGCTTTAGTCGGACTCCCCTAGCCAAAAACATTCAGTACTTC CASSFSRTPLAKNIQYF
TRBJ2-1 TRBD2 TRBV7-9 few TGTGCCAGCAGCCACCCGGGACTAGCGGGGGGGCGGGTTTGGTTCTTC CASSHPGLAGGRVWFF
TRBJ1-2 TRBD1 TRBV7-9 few TGTGCCAGCAGCTTACCGGGACAGCTTGATGGCTACACCTTC CASSLPGQLDGYTF
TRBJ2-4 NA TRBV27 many TGTGCCAGCAGTTTATCGATTAGACAGTCTCAGTACTTC CASSLSIRQSQYF
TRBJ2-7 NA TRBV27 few TGTGCCAGCGGGATGGGTTGGGACTCCTACGAGCAGTACTTC CASGMGWDSYEQYF
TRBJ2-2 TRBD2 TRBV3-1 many TGTGCCAGCAGCCAAATTCCGACTAGCGGGGGTACCGGGGAGCTGTTTTTT CASSQIPTSGGTGELFF
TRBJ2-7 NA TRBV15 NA TGTGCCACCAGCAGGGCAAGGGGGTCCAGCTCCTACGAGCAGTACTTC CATSRARGSSSYEQYF
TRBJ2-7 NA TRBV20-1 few TGCAGTGCTAGAAGGGCGCTAATGGGCTCCTACGAGCAGTACTTC CSARRALMGSYEQYF
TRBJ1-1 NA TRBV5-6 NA TGTGCCAGCAGGGACAGAATGAACACTGAAGCTTTCTTT CASRDRMNTEAFF
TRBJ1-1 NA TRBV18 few TGTGCCAGCTCACCCGCGGGGGGGAACACTGAAGCTTTCTTT CASSPAGGNTEAFF
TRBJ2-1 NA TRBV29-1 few TGCAGCGTTGAAGACCCAAGGGGTGTCGATGAGCAGTTCTTC CSVEDPRGVDEQFF
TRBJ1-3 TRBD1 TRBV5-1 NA TGCGCCAGCAGCTTCGGACAGGGTGCTGGAAACACCATATATTTT CASSFGQGAGNTIYF
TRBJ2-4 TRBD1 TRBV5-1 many TGCGCCAGCAGCTCGGCCTATTCACAGGGGAAAAACATTCAGTACTTC CASSSAYSQGKNIQYF
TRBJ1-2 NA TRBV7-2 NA TGTGCCAGCAGTCCAGGGGCGGGGTATGGCTACACCTTC CASSPGAGYGYTF
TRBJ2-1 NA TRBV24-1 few TGTGCCACCGAGGCCTACAATGAGCAGTTCTTC CATEAYNEQFF
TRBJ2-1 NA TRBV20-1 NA TGCAGTGCTAGGACGGGACGGAACCGAGTCAATGAGCAGTTCTTC CSARTGRNRVNEQFF
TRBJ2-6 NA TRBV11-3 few TGTGCCAGCAGCTTCGCCGGGGCCAACGTCCTGACTTTC CASSFAGANVLTF
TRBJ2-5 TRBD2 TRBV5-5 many TGTGCCAGCAGCCGGACAGCGGGAGAGGGGTTGGAGACCCAGTACTTC CASSRTAGEGLETQYF
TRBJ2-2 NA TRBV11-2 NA TGTGCCAGCAGTGGGCTATCATCCCCCGGGGAGCTGTTTTTT CASSGLSSPGELFF
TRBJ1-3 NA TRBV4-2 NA TGTGCCAGCAGCCAAGTCTTTGGGAGCTCTGGAAACACCATATATTTT CASSQVFGSSGNTIYF
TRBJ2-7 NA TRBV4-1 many TGCGCCAGCAGCCAAACATACAGAACCTACGAGCAGTACTTC CASSQTYRTYEQYF
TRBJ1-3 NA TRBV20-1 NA TGCAGTGCTATGCGGGGCTCTGGAAACACCATATATTTT CSAMRGSGNTIYF
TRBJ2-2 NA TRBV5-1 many TGCGCCAGCAGCTTGAGACAAGGAGGCACCGGGGAGCTGTTTTTT CASSLRQGGTGELFF
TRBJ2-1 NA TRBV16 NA TGTGCCAGCAGCCCAATCGGGAATGAGCAGTTCTTC CASSPIGNEQFF
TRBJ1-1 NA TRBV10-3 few TGTGCCATCAGTGCGCGCACAGGGAACACTGAAGCTTTCTTT CAISARTGNTEAFF
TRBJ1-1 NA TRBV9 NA TGTGCCAGCAGCGTAGTTTCGGGCGCTGGGACTGAAGCTTTCTTT CASSVVSGAGTEAFF
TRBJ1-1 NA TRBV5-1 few TGCGCCAGCAGTTTATACTCAGAGAGAGGGTTGAACACTGAAGCTTTCTTT CASSLYSERGLNTEAFF
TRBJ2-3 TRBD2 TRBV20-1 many TGCAGTGCAAGAGCCCCCGCTAGCGGGATAGGAGATACGCAGTATTTT CSARAPASGIGDTQYF
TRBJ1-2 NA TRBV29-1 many TGCAGCGTTGTTAAGGGTGAGGCCTACACCTTC CSVVKGEAYTF
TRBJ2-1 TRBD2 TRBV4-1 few TGCGCCAGCAGCCAGGTAGCGGGGGGATACAATGAGCAGTTCTTC CASSQVAGGYNEQFF